This T cell receptor (beta chain) emerged from a study of T cell changes during pregnancy in multiple sclerosis (dated by TCRdb to between 2018 and 2021). Looking at the study overall: The study examined how the T cell repertoire changed over the course of pregnancy in women with multiple sclerosis.

CDR1 is given as MNHEY and CDR2 as SVGAGI, both from the germline V gene. There are 15 amino acids in the CDR3, from cysteine to phenylalanine inclusive. Only the CDR3 DNA is retained, 45 bases long and in frame from the first base. Germline trimming: 0 bases from V, 11 bases from J; junction bases outside gene matches: 8. Comment on this clone: Its antigen is unknown. No base qualities exist here, and no much larger clone lies one base off it.

Library creation used the immunoSEQ multiplex PCR assay. Drawn from immuneACCESS, this table holds only the in-frame rearrangements with V and J called that TCRdb kept. Clones are partly lost; checked studies trace under half to an unresolved V gene and leave the rest unexplained. Here the sample has about 67,000 clones; 75% to 95% occur a single time. Jointly, the top ten make up 2.3% of the sample. The material was peripheral blood, obtained in the first trimester of pregnancy. This TCR was recovered from a female donor with multiple sclerosis, enrolled in a pregnancy study. The chain is made from TRBV6-5 and TRBJ1-1, and TRBD1 matches 11 of the central bases. Here is the DNA: TGTGCCAGCAGTTACTCTCTTGGGACAGGGGGTAGGGCTTTCTTT. This codes for CASSYSLGTGGRAFF.